This T cell receptor (beta chain) was sequenced for a study of blood T cell repertoires in COVID-19. The wider study: The cDNA or gDNA used as material had been derived from T cells, B-cell-depleted T cells, or PBMCs.

In the original analysis: Amplification from reference gene primers served as the basis for estimated nucleated cell counts. Sequencing was performed with immunoSEQ multiplex PCR; in TCRdb, only in-frame clones are kept and a portion is missing. V and J calls and clone size are those listed in that table; D and trimming were worked out from the DNA. Among roughly 150,000 clones, around nine tenths were seen once, and the ten largest hold around 2%. This TCR came from a man between 50 and 59 years old who had recovered from COVID-19. Sequenced input: peripheral blood.

The CDR3 DNA sequence: TGTGCCAGCAGCTTAAACCGGGACAGGGCCGTCCAGCAGTACTTC. It encodes CASSLNRDRAVQQYF. The chain employs TRBV7-2 and TRBJ2-7, with TRBD1 identical over 9 bases. Germline loops: CDR1 SGHTA, CDR2 FQGNSA. The CDR3 loop spans 15 amino acids. V trimming: 2 bases; J trimming: 8 bases; junction bases outside the gene matches: 10. The full variable domain, completed using reference TRBV7-2 and TRBJ2-7, is GAGVSQSPSNKVTEKGKDVELRCDPISGHTALYWYRQSLGQGLEFLIYFQGNSAPDKSGLPSDRFSAERTGGSVSTLTIQRTQQEDSAVYLCASSLNRDRAVQQYFGPGTRLTVT.